Listed here are 18 T cell receptor beta chains from one sample, sequenced in a study of cytomegalovirus exposure and HLA in healthy donors. Primers for the PCR totalled 60 Vbeta and 13 Jbeta. Assay: immunoSEQ multiplex PCR; the TCRdb copy retains only in-frame clones and omits some. The table shows some 150,000 clones, with just over 75% occurring only once. The sample was PBMCs. Receptors originate from a woman aged 30 to 39 in good health and CMV-seropositive.

This clone was counted a single time. The rearrangement uses TRBV2 and TRBJ1-1, with TRBD1 matching 7 bases. The germline V gene encodes CDR1 SNHLY and CDR2 FYNNEI. The V gene end was trimmed by 4 bases and the J gene end by 3 bases; junction bases not matched to a gene: 5. CDR3 length: 14 residues. CDR3 nucleotides: TGTGCCAGCAGTGTCGCCAGGGGGGACACTGAAGCTTTCTTT. This encodes CASSVARGDTEAFF.

The rearrangement links TRBV5-1 to TRBJ2-5; 8 bases agree with TRBD2. Germline V gene lookup returns CDR1 SGHRS and CDR2 YFSETQ. The CDR3 is made up of 16 amino acids. Germline trimming cut 4 bases from V and 2 bases from J; bases unmatched to any gene: 10. CDR3 protein: CASSPGGVAGQETQYF. The CDR3 nucleotides read TGCGCCAGCAGCCCCGGGGGGGTAGCGGGGCAAGAGACCCAGTACTTC.

The chain carries TRBV2 and TRBJ2-1; D remains unclear. CDR1 is SNHLY, CDR2 FYNNEI, per germline. The CDR3 is made up of 11 amino acids. V dropped 4 bases and J dropped 9 bases, with 7 bases sitting between them. CDR3 in DNA: TGTGCCAGCAGTGGGTTCAGTGAGCAGTTCTTC. It encodes CASSGFSEQFF.

This clone appeared a single time. The rearrangement joins TRBV5-1 to TRBJ2-1; the match to TRBD2 covers 14 bases. Looked up from germline, CDR1 is SGHRS and CDR2 is YFSETQ. V was clipped by 3 bases and J by 8 bases; unmatched bases: 4. There are 15 residues in the CDR3. Here the CDR3 reads CASSSGLAGGDEQFF. Written as DNA, the CDR3 is TGCGCCAGCAGCTCCGGACTAGCGGGGGGAGATGAGCAGTTCTTC.

The CDR3 DNA reads TGTGCCAGCAGCGTAATAGCGGGGGGGTACAATGAGCAGTTCTTC. Translation: CASSVIAGGYNEQFF. The V gene is TRBV9, the J gene TRBJ2-1; 11 bases align to TRBD2. V trimming: 1 base; J trimming: 4 bases; junction bases outside the gene matches: 1. This CDR3 is 15 amino acids long. Germline loops: CDR1 SGDLS, CDR2 YYNGEE.

This clone was detected only a few times. This chain joins TRBV7-2 and TRBJ1-2; 12 bases match TRBD1. Germline trimming cut 1 base from V and 7 bases from J; bases unmatched to any gene: 7. Germline lookup yields CDR1 SGHTA and CDR2 FQGNSA. This CDR3 comprises 16 residues. CDR3 sequence (DNA): TGTGCCAGCAGCTTAGTAGGGACAGGGGGCATTGGTGGCTACACCTTC. Amino acids: CASSLVGTGGIGGYTF.

V usage is TRBV4-3 and J usage is TRBJ1-2; no clear D gene. The CDR3 is 13 residues long. Germline lookup yields CDR1 LGHNA and CDR2 YSLEER. V lost 0 bases, J lost 5 bases, and 7 bases lay in between. This CDR3 reads CASSQDLGYGYTF. CDR3 coding DNA: TGCGCCAGCAGCCAAGATCTCGGTTATGGCTACACCTTC.

The chain recombines TRBV5-1 with TRBJ2-6; TRBD1 is a possible D gene (6 bases). The ends were cut back, 7 bases at V and 2 bases at J, with 10 bases in the middle. There are 14 residues in the CDR3. Germline assignment: CDR1 SGHRS and CDR2 YFSETQ. For the CDR3, the DNA is TGCGCCAGCGAGGACAGCCCTGGGGCCAACGTCCTGACTTTC. Amino acids: CASEDSPGANVLTF.

The chain is built from TRBV19 and TRBJ2-7, with TRBD1 matching over 8 bases. The CDR3 has 17 amino acids. Germline V gives CDR1 LNHDA, CDR2 SQIVND (reference sequence). V lost 0 bases to trimming and J lost 0 bases; unmatched junction nucleotides: 7. The CDR3: CASSIEGAGQGSYEQYF. CDR3 bases: TGTGCCAGTAGTATAGAGGGGGCCGGACAGGGCTCCTACGAGCAGTACTTC.

The V gene is TRBV5-1, the J gene TRBJ1-3; 7 positions match TRBD1. CDR1 SGHRS and CDR2 YFSETQ come from the germline V gene. V shed 6 bases, J shed 1 base, and the junction held 4 bases outside the gene matches. This CDR3 has 14 residues. The CDR3 loop is CASTPGGSGNTIYF. The CDR3 DNA reads TGCGCCAGCACCCCAGGGGGTTCTGGAAACACCATATATTTT.

The rearrangement joins TRBV13 to TRBJ1-1; D not certain. Trimming removed 3 bases from V and 1 base from J, with 6 bases in between. Germline CDR1 is PRHDT and CDR2 is FYEKMQ (reference sequence). CDR3 length equals 13 residues. CDR3 residues: CASSFNRNTEAFF. The CDR3 coding sequence is TGTGCCAGCAGCTTCAACAGGAACACTGAAGCTTTCTTT.

The J gene is TRBJ2-5, the V gene TRBV5-8; tentative D call: TRBD1 (6 bases). CDR3 size: 14 residues. Per germline, CDR1 SGHTS and CDR2 YDEGEE. V was cut by 4 bases and J by 2 bases, with 12 bases left in between. As DNA, the CDR3 is TGTGCCAGCAGCCGATGGACAGAACAAGAGACCCAGTACTTC. It yields the protein CASSRWTEQETQYF.

The chain uses TRBV9 and TRBJ2-1, with a weak D call TRBD2 (5 bases). The CDR3 covers 14 residues. Germline V lookup: CDR1 SGDLS, CDR2 YYNGEE. V was cut by 0 bases and J by 6 bases, with 10 bases left in between. CDR3 loop: CASSVDGNSNEQFF. CDR3 nucleotides: TGTGCCAGCAGCGTAGACGGGAATAGCAATGAGCAGTTCTTC.

This rearrangement joins TRBV27 to TRBJ2-1; 7 bases match TRBD2. Trimming cost V 5 bases and J 11 bases; bases outside gene matches: 12. The CDR3 contains 14 residues. The germline V gene encodes CDR1 MNHEY and CDR2 SMNVEV (reference sequence). The CDR3 reads CASSPLGLAVQQFF. The CDR3 nucleotides are TGTGCCAGCAGTCCCTTAGGGCTAGCGGTGCAGCAGTTCTTC.

V and J are TRBV6-1 and TRBJ1-5; 11 nucleotides align to TRBD1. This CDR3 is built from 14 residues. Looked up from germline, CDR1 is MNHNS and CDR2 is SASEGT. The trim removed 6 bases at V and 5 bases at J, leaving 3 bases unmatched. DNA for the CDR3: TGTGCCAGCAGAGCGGGACAGGGGGATCAGCCCCAGCATTTT. Translated: CASRAGQGDQPQHF.

The chain has TRBV7-2 and TRBJ1-4, with TRBD1 matching 9 bases. J lost 0 bases, V lost 3 bases, and 8 bases had no gene match. The germline V gene encodes CDR1 SGHTA and CDR2 FQGNSA. The CDR3 runs to 18 residues. CDR3 in DNA: TGTGCCAGCAGCTTCGGACAGGGGAGCCACGCAACTAATGAAAAACTGTTTTTT. Encoded protein: CASSFGQGSHATNEKLFF. Full variable domain (rest looked up from reference TRBV7-2 and TRBJ1-4): GAGVSQSPSNKVTEKGKDVELRCDPISGHTALYWYRQSLGQGLEFLIYFQGNSAPDKSGLPSDRFSAERTGGSVSTLTIQRTQQEDSAVYLCASSFGQGSHATNEKLFFGSGTQLSVL.

V and J are TRBV5-5 and TRBJ2-1; 9 bases agree with TRBD1. The CDR3 length is 16 residues. Germline values: CDR1 SGHKS, CDR2 YYEKEE (reference sequence). J gave up 0 bases and V 5 bases, and 6 bases lay outside the gene matches. CDR3: CASRQTTGGSYNEQFF. Written as DNA, the CDR3 is TGTGCCAGCAGACAAACGACAGGGGGCTCCTACAATGAGCAGTTCTTC.

This clone came up a few times. The CDR3 coding sequence is TGTGCCAGTAGTATCTCCGGGGAGCAGACCCAGTACTTC. Translating gives CASSISGEQTQYF. The J gene is TRBJ2-5, the V gene TRBV19; tentatively, D is TRBD2 (5 bases). Trimming cost V 3 bases and J 6 bases, with 11 bases left between them. The CDR3 spans 13 residues. Germline loops: CDR1 LNHDA, CDR2 SQIVND (reference sequence).